What follows describes a single T cell receptor (beta chain). The data were obtained in a study of blood T cell repertoires in COVID-19. The CDR3 loop spans 13 amino acids. V lost 1 base and J lost 5, with 8 bases in between. Germline V gives CDR1 KGHSH, CDR2 LQKENI. TCRdb keeps only in-frame clones here, not all; method: immunoSEQ multiplex PCR. This table holds about 230,000 clones, 80% to 85% found once. The sequenced sample was peripheral blood. This TCR was sampled from a man in his forties with acute or convalescent COVID-19. This chain uses TRBV18 with TRBJ1-1; the D is unclear. CDR3 sequence: CASSPRKQTEAFF. The CDR3 nucleotides read TGTGCCAGCTCACCACGCAAACAAACTGAAGCTTTCTTT.